Listed below are T cell receptor beta chains from one sample, sequenced in a study of spatial heterogeneity in lung cancer. TCRdb re-called the 5' RACE reads with MiXCR, one entry per CDR3 protein. The table shows about 5,100 distinct CDR3 sequences, with about 7.1% occurring only once. Sequencing was performed on lung tumor tissue, taken at surgery. The origin of the receptors is a male donor with early-stage non-small cell lung cancer. Each CDR3 is given with its conserved first and last residue. Fields, in order: CDR3 length, D gene, V gene, J gene, clone size, CDR3 DNA, CDR3 protein. D genes are given only for firm matches. A clone size is listed for some rows: how often the clone was seen (once, few, many), or a class if it is expanded.

>17|TRBD2|TRBV28|TRBJ2-4|many
TGTGCCAGCAGTACCTACGGACTAGCGGTAGCCAAAAACATTCAGTACTTC
CASSTYGLAVAKNIQYF
>12|.|TRBV18|TRBJ1-6|many
TGTGCCAGCTCTTCCGAGGTGGGGGCCCTCCACTTT
CASSSEVGALHF
>15|TRBD1|TRBV10-3|TRBJ1-1|many
TGTGCCATCAGAAGGGACAGGGAACGCGACACTGAAGCTTTCTTT
CAIRRDRERDTEAFF
>15|.|TRBV28|TRBJ1-5|large
TGTGCCAGCAGTTCGACAGATTATAGCAATCAGCCCCAGCATTTT
CASSSTDYSNQPQHF
>14|.|TRBV12-3/TRBV12-4|TRBJ1-5|many
TGTGCCAGCACCGCTGACAGAACCAATCAGCCCCAGCATTTT
CASTADRTNQPQHF
>15|.|TRBV6-2/TRBV6-3|TRBJ1-5|many
TGTGCCAGCAGATCTGGGTATGGTAGTGATCAGCCCCAGCATTTT
CASRSGYGSDQPQHF
>14|.|TRBV19|TRBJ2-4|.
TGTGCCAGTAGTATAACAGGACGGAGAAACATTCAGTACTTC
CASSITGRRNIQYF
>14|.|TRBV6-6|TRBJ2-7|medium-sized
TGTGCCAGCAGTCTCCGGACTTCTACCTACGAGCAGTACTTC
CASSLRTSTYEQYF
>11|.|TRBV10-3|TRBJ2-7|few
TGTGCCATCAGTGGAGGCTACGAGCAGTACTTC
CAISGGYEQYF
>16|TRBD1|TRBV6-2/TRBV6-3|TRBJ2-7|many
TGTGCCAGCAGTTATCCCGGACAGGGGACTTTTTGGGAGCAGTACTTC
CASSYPGQGTFWEQYF
>15|TRBD1|TRBV7-2|TRBJ1-5|many
TGTGCCAGCAGCCCACAGGGGGCGGGCAATCAGCCCCAGCATTTT
CASSPQGAGNQPQHF